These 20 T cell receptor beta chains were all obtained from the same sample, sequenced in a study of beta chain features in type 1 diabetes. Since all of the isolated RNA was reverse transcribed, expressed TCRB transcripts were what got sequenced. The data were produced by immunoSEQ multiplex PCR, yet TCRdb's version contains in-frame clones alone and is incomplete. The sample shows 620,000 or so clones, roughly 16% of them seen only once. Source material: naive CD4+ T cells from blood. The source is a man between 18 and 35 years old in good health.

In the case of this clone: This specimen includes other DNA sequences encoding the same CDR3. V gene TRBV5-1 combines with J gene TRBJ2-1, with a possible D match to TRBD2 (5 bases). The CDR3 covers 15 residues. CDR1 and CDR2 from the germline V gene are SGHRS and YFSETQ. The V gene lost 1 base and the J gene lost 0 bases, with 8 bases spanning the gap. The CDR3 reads CASSLSGSSYNEQFF. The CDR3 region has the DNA TGCGCCAGCAGCTTGTCGGGGAGCTCCTACAATGAGCAGTTCTTC.

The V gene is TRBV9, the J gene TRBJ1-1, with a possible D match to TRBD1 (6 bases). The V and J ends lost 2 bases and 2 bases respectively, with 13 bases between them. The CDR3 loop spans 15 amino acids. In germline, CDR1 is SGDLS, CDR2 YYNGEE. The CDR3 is CASSVGSRGNTEAFF. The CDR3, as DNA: TGTGCCAGCAGCGTGGGTTCCAGGGGTAACACTGAAGCTTTCTTT.

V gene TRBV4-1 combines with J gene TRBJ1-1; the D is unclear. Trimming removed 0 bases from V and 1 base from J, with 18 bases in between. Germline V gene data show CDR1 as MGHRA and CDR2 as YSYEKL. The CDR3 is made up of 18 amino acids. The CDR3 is CASSQEGRGRKRNTEAFF. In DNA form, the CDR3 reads TGCGCCAGCAGCCAAGAAGGGCGAGGAAGGAAGAGGAACACTGAAGCTTTCTTT.

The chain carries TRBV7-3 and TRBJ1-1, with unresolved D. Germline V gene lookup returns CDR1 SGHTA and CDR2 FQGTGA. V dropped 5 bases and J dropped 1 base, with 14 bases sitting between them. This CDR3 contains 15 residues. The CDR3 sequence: CASSRSGGTNTEAFF. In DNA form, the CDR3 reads TGTGCCAGCAGCCGGTCAGGCGGTACGAACACTGAAGCTTTCTTT.

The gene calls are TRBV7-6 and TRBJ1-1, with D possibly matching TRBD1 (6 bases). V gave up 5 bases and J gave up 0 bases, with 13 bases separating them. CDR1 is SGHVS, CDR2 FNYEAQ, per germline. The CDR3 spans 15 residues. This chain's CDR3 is CASSHTGTLNTEAFF. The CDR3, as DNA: TGTGCCAGCAGCCATACCGGGACACTGAACACTGAAGCTTTCTTT.

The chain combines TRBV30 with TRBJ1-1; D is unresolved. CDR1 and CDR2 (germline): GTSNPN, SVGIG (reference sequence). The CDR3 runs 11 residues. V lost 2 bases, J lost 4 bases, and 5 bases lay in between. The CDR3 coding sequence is TGTGCCTGGAGTCGCCCCACTGAAGCTTTCTTT. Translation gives CAWSRPTEAFF.

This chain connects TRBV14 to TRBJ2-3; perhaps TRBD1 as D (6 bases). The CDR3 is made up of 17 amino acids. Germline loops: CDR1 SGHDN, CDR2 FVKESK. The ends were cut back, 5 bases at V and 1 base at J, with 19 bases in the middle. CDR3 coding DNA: TGTGCCAGCAGCTACATTACAGGGTTCACTGGCACAGATACGCAGTATTTT. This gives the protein CASSYITGFTGTDTQYF. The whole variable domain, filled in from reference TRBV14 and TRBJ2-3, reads EAGVTQFPSHSVIEKGQTVTLRCDPISGHDNLYWYRRVMGKEIKFLLHFVKESKQDESGMPNNRFLAERTGGTYSTLKVQPAELEDSGVYFCASSYITGFTGTDTQYFGPGTRLTVL.

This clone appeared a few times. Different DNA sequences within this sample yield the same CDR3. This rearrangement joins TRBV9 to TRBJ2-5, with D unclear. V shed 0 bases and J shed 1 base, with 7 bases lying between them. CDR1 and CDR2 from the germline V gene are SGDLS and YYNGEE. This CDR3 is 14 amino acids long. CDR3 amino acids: CASSVDSGQETQYF. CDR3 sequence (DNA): TGTGCCAGCAGCGTAGATTCCGGCCAAGAGACCCAGTACTTC.

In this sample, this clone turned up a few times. The CDR3 reads CASSLSPYGYTF. The DNA of the CDR3 is TGTGCCAGCAGCTTAAGTCCCTATGGCTACACCTTC. V is TRBV7-2 and J is TRBJ1-2, with D uncertain. Trimming cost V 2 bases and J 4 bases, with 5 bases left between them. CDR1 is SGHTA and CDR2 is FQGNSA in the germline V gene. The CDR3 length is 12 residues.

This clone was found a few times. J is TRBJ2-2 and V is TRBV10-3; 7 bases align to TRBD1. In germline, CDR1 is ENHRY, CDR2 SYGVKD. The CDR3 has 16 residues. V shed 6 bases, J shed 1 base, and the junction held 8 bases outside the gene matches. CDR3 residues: CAIREATGLNTGELFF. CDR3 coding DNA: TGTGCCATCAGGGAGGCGACAGGGTTGAACACCGGGGAGCTGTTTTTT.

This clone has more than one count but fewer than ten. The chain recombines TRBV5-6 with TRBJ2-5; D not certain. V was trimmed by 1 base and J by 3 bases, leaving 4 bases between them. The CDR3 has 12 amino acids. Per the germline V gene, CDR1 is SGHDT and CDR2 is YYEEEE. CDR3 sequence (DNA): TGTGCCAGCAGCTTGAACAAAGAGACCCAGTACTTC. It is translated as CASSLNKETQYF. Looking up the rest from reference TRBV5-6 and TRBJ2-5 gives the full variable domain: DAGVTQSPTHLIKTRGQQVTLRCSPKSGHDTVSWYQQALGQGPQFIFQYYEEEERQRGNFPDRFSGHQFPNYSSELNVNALLLGDSALYLCASSLNKETQYFGPGTRLLVL.

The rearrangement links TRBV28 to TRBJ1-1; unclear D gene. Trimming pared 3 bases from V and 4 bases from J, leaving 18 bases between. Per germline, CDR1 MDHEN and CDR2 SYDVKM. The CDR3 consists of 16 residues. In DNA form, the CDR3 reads TGTGCCAGCAGTTTCGGGATCTGGGAAGCGGGCACTGAAGCTTTCTTT. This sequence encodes CASSFGIWEAGTEAFF. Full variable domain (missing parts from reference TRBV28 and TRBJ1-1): DVKVTQSSRYLVKRTGEKVFLECVQDMDHENMFWYRQDPGLGLRLIYFSYDVKMKEKGDIPEGYSVSREKKERFSLILESASTNQTSMYLCASSFGIWEAGTEAFFGQGTRLTVV.

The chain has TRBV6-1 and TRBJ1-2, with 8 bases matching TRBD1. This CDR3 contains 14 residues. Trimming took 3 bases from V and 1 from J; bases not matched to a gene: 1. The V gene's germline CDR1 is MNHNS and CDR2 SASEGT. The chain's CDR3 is CASSEDRVNYGYTF. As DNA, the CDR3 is TGTGCCAGCAGTGAGGACAGGGTTAACTATGGCTACACCTTC.

CDR3 bases: TGTGCCTGGTTGAGGGTTGAAGCTTTCTTT. Encoded protein: CAWLRVEAFF. The chain uses TRBV30 and TRBJ1-1; unclear D gene. Germline values: CDR1 GTSNPN, CDR2 SVGIG (reference sequence). The CDR3 has 10 residues. V dropped 5 bases and J dropped 7 bases, with 8 bases sitting between them. Full variable domain (missing parts from reference TRBV30 and TRBJ1-1): SQTIHQWPATLVQPVGSPLSLECTVEGTSNPNLYWYRQAAGRGLQLLFYSVGIGQISSEVPQNLSASRPQDRQFILSSKKLLLSDSGFYLCAWLRVEAFFGQGTRLTVV.

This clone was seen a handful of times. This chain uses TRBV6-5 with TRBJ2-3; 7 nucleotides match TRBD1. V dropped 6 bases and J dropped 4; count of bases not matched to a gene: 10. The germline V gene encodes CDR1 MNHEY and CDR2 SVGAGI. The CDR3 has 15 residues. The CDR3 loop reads CASRPRQGGPDTQYF. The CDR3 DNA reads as TGTGCCAGCAGACCTCGACAGGGTGGGCCAGATACGCAGTATTTT.

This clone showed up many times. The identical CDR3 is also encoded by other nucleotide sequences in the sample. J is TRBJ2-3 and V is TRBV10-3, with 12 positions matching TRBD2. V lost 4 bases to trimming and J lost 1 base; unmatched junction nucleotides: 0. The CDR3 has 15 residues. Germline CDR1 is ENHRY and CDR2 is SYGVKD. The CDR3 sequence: CAISGTSGGTDTQYF. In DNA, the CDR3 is TGTGCCATCAGTGGGACTAGCGGGGGCACAGATACGCAGTATTTT.

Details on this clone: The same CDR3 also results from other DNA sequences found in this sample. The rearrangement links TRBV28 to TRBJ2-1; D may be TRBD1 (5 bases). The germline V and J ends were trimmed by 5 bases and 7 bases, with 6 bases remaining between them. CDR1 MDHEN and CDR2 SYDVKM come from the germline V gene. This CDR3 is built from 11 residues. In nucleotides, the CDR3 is TGTGCCAGCAGTAGGGGTAATGAGCAGTTCTTC. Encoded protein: CASSRGNEQFF.

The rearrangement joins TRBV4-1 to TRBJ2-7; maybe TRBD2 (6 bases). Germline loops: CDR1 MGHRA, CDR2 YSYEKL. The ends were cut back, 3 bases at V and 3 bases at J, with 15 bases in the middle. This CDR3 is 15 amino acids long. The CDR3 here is CASSQTSGLLYEQYF. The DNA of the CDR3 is TGCGCCAGCAGCCAGACCTCGGGACTCCTCTACGAGCAGTACTTC.

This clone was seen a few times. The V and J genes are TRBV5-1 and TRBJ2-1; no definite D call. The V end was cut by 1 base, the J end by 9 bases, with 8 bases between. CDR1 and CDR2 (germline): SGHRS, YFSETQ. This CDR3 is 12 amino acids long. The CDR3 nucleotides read TGCGCCAGCAGCTTGTCTCGGTTTGAGCAGTTCTTC. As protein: CASSLSRFEQFF.

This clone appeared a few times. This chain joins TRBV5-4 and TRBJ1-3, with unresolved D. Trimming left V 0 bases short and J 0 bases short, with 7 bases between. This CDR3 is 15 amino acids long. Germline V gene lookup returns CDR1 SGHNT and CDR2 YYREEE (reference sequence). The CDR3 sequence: CASSLVSTSGNTIYF. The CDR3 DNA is TGTGCCAGCAGCTTGGTTAGCACCTCTGGAAACACCATATATTTT.